This T cell receptor beta chain comes out of a study of cytomegalovirus exposure and HLA in healthy donors. Study-level findings and limits: The authors enumerated some 170 TCR beta chains as linked to cytomegalovirus. Rarity held for most TCR sequences, but there were some public TCRs that occurred in many donors.

A note on this clone: Its antigen is as yet unknown.

PCR used 60 Vbeta primers and 13 Jbeta primers. Generated by immunoSEQ multiplex PCR, the TCRdb table keeps only in-frame clones and is missing some. The data show under 250,000 clones, roughly 85% seen once. Germline assignment: CDR1 SGHTA and CDR2 FQGNSA. The length of the CDR3 is 14 residues. Trimming shortened V by 5 bases and J by 8 bases, and 15 bases separated the two germline ends. The gene calls are TRBV7-2 and TRBJ1-4; maybe TRBD1 (6 bases). The TCR sequence derives from a woman in her fifties or sixties in good health and CMV-seronegative. The sample comprised PBMCs. CDR3: CASSRAGAEEKLFF. The DNA for the CDR3 is TGTGCCAGCAGCCGCGCAGGGGCGGAAGAAAAACTGTTTTTT. The whole variable domain, filled in from reference TRBV7-2 and TRBJ1-4, reads GAGVSQSPSNKVTEKGKDVELRCDPISGHTALYWYRQSLGQGLEFLIYFQGNSAPDKSGLPSDRFSAERTGGSVSTLTIQRTQQEDSAVYLCASSRAGAEEKLFFGSGTQLSVL.